One sample yielded the 19 T cell receptor beta chains listed below, sequenced in a study of response to subunit inactivated influenza vaccine. Each CDR3 protein is one row after TCRdb ran MiXCR on the RT-PCR reads. The data contain 600,000 to 850,000 distinct CDR3 sequences, 12% to 15% of them singletons. Here the sequenced sample was PBMCs from blood, taken 14 to 15 days before vaccination. These receptors all stem from a man aged 45-60 years who received an inactivated influenza vaccine.

The CDR3 region is CASSLGPGTQETQYF. CDR3 nucleotide sequence: TGTGCCAGCAGCTTGGGGCCGGGAACACAAGAGACCCAGTACTTC. V usage is TRBV5-6 and J usage is TRBJ2-5, with D possibly being TRBD2 (5 bases). Trimming removed 0 bases at V and 2 bases at J, with 11 bases between. The CDR3 sequence is 15 residues long. CDR1 is SGHDT and CDR2 is YYEEEE in the germline V gene. Based on the CDR3 plus reference TRBV5-6 and TRBJ2-5, the full variable domain is DAGVTQSPTHLIKTRGQQVTLRCSPKSGHDTVSWYQQALGQGPQFIFQYYEEEERQRGNFPDRFSGHQFPNYSSELNVNALLLGDSALYLCASSLGPGTQETQYFGPGTRLLVL.

This CDR3 is CASSRGLAGVTGELFF. The CDR3 DNA follows: TGTGCCAGCAGTCGGGGACTAGCGGGAGTAACCGGGGAGCTGTTTTTT. The chain recombines TRBV12-3 or TRBV12-4 with TRBJ2-2; TRBD2 matches 14 bases. This CDR3 has 16 amino acids. V shed 5 bases and J 5 bases; nucleotides not matched to a gene: 4.

This clonotype turned up a few times. This sequence joins TRBV12-3 or TRBV12-4 and TRBJ2-2, with D possibly being TRBD2 (6 bases). Deletions cut 8 bases from V and 4 bases from J, with 17 bases between. This CDR3 has 15 residues. CDR3 nucleotide sequence: TGTGCCAGCGGCGACGGGGGACCCGGCACCGGGGAGCTGTTTTTT. It translates to CASGDGGPGTGELFF.

A few counts support this clonotype. V usage is TRBV24-1 and J usage is TRBJ2-1, with a weak D call TRBD2 (6 bases). The CDR3 runs to 16 residues. Germline-derived CDR1 and CDR2 are KGHDR and SFDVKD. V was cut by 1 base and J by 10 bases, with 19 bases left in between. CDR3 sequence reads: CATSDFGGIGIWEQFF. The DNA of the CDR3 is TGTGCCACCAGTGATTTTGGCGGGATTGGGATATGGGAGCAGTTCTTC.

J is TRBJ2-1 and V is TRBV12-3 or TRBV12-4; TRBD2 matches at 8 bases. The CDR3 covers 15 residues. Trimming at V came to 5 bases and at J to 3 bases, leaving 6 bases not matched to a gene. The CDR3 here is CASSSGSWDYNEQFF. For the CDR3, the DNA is TGTGCCAGCAGTAGCGGGAGCTGGGACTACAATGAGCAGTTCTTC.

The chain links TRBV5-1 to TRBJ2-7; maybe TRBD1 (5 bases). Trimming cost V 4 bases and J 5 bases, with 10 bases left between them. The CDR3 consists of 12 residues. Germline CDR1 is SGHRS and CDR2 is YFSETQ. The CDR3, as DNA: TGCGCCAGCAGCCGCCAGGGTAACGAGCAGTACTTC. The encoded protein is CASSRQGNEQYF.

The chain combines TRBV11-2 with TRBJ2-1; 9 nucleotides match TRBD2. J gave up 5 bases and V 5 bases, and 13 bases lay outside the gene matches. Germline-derived CDR1 and CDR2 are SGHAT and FQNNGV. The CDR3 consists of 17 residues. CDR3 loop: CASSRQGAGGNDNEQFF. CDR3 DNA sequence: TGTGCCAGCAGCCGTCAAGGAGCGGGGGGTAACGACAATGAGCAGTTCTTC.

This clonotype was seen at least ten times. The rearrangement links TRBV12-3 or TRBV12-4 to TRBJ2-2; a weak D match, TRBD1 (5 bases). Deletions cut 0 bases from V and 1 base from J, with 9 bases between. This CDR3 spans 16 amino acids. CDR3 in amino acids: CASSLAHGQNTGELFF. CDR3 coding DNA: TGTGCCAGCAGTTTAGCGCACGGACAGAACACCGGGGAGCTGTTTTTT.

The V and J genes are TRBV7-3 and TRBJ2-1; 9 bases align to TRBD2. Trimming took 5 bases from V and 9 from J; bases not matched to a gene: 17. This CDR3 is 17 amino acids long. Germline CDR1 SGHTA, CDR2 FQGTGA. CDR3 nucleotides: TGTGCCAGCAGCCACGGGCTAGCGGGACATGTGGAGGGTGAGCAGTTCTTC. Protein sequence: CASSHGLAGHVEGEQFF.

This clonotype was seen only a few times. V and J are TRBV6-4 and TRBJ1-2; D perhaps matches TRBD1 (5 bases). Germline V lookup: CDR1 MRHNA, CDR2 SNTAGT. Trimming removed 1 base at V and 4 bases at J, with 13 bases between. This CDR3 spans 15 amino acids. The chain's CDR3 is CASSDYGRGPYGYTF. CDR3 sequence (DNA): TGTGCCAGCAGTGACTATGGGAGGGGTCCCTATGGCTACACCTTC.

The chain recombines TRBV20-1 with TRBJ2-7; 8 bases match TRBD1. Per germline, CDR1 DFQATT and CDR2 SNEGSKA (reference sequence). J gave up 5 bases and V 7 bases, and 7 bases lay outside the gene matches. This CDR3 contains 12 residues. DNA of the CDR3: TGCAGTGGGAAACAGGGGGGCCACGAGCAGTACTTC. Protein sequence: CSGKQGGHEQYF.

This clonotype was recorded a few times. J is TRBJ1-2 and V is TRBV4-1, with a weak D call TRBD1 (5 bases). The CDR3 is made up of 13 amino acids. Trimming cost V 4 bases and J 8 bases, with 14 bases left between them. The germline gives CDR1 MGHRA, CDR2 YSYEKL. DNA of the CDR3: TGCGCCAGCAGCCCCTCGGGACCTCCCGGCTACACCTTC. As protein: CASSPSGPPGYTF.

The genes are TRBV20-1 and TRBJ2-3, with 12 positions matching TRBD1. J gave up 4 bases and V 5 bases, and 7 bases lay outside the gene matches. Germline V lookup: CDR1 DFQATT, CDR2 SNEGSKA (reference sequence). The CDR3 length is 15 residues. CDR3 nucleotides: TGCAGTGCTGATCCGGGACAGGGGGCCGCAGATACGCAGTATTTT. Translating it yields CSADPGQGAADTQYF.

The gene calls are TRBV7-8 and TRBJ1-1; no firm D call. Germline V gives CDR1 SGHVS, CDR2 FQNEAQ. The CDR3 is 14 amino acids. Trimming stripped 1 base from V and 3 bases from J, with 9 bases between. The CDR3 nucleotides read TGTGCCAGCAGCTTAGTCAATTGGGACACTGAAGCTTTCTTT. Translated: CASSLVNWDTEAFF.

This chain uses TRBV18 with TRBJ2-7; D possibly corresponds to TRBD1 (6 bases). The V end lost 0 bases, the J end lost 3 bases, and 15 bases lay between the germline ends. Germline CDR1 reads KGHSH; CDR2 reads LQKENI. CDR3 length: 16 residues. CDR3 in amino acids: CASSPPMGHRFYEQYF. Here the CDR3 DNA reads TGTGCCAGCTCACCACCGATGGGACACCGATTCTACGAGCAGTACTTC.

In its sample, this clonotype was seen a few times. The chain has TRBV6-1 and TRBJ1-2; TRBD1 might be the D (5 bases). The V end was cut by 6 bases, the J end by 5 bases, with 13 bases between. The CDR3 has 13 residues. Germline CDR1 is MNHNS and CDR2 is SASEGT. CDR3 nucleotide sequence: TGTGCCAGCAGCCGGGACCTTTCTTATGGCTACACCTTC. The encoded protein is CASSRDLSYGYTF.

This clonotype has only a few counts. This chain joins TRBV3-1 and TRBJ1-1, with D possibly being TRBD1 (5 bases). Between the trimmed V and J ends, which lost 4 bases and 4 bases, there was a span of 13 bases. CDR1 is LGHDT, CDR2 YNNKEL, per germline (reference sequence). The CDR3 is 14 residues long. The CDR3 DNA sequence: TGTGCCAGCAGCCTCAAGTGGGGGGGCACTGAAGCTTTCTTT. Its protein is CASSLKWGGTEAFF. Together with reference TRBV3-1 and TRBJ1-1, the CDR3 gives the full variable domain: DTAVSQTPKYLVTQMGNDKSIKCEQNLGHDTMYWYKQDSKKFLKIMFSYNNKELIINETVPNRFSPKSPDKAHLNLHINSLELGDSAVYFCASSLKWGGTEAFFGQGTRLTVV.

This clonotype was counted a few times. The chain links TRBV2 to TRBJ2-7; the D gene is possibly TRBD1 (5 bases). The length of the CDR3 is 16 residues. The ends were cut back, 1 base at V and 0 bases at J, with 13 bases in the middle. CDR1 SNHLY and CDR2 FYNNEI come from the germline V gene. In DNA form, the CDR3 reads TGTGCCAGCAGTGAAGGGGGCTCCTTTAGCTCCTACGAGCAGTACTTC. It is translated as CASSEGGSFSSYEQYF.

There are many counts of this clonotype. V usage is TRBV7-2 and J usage is TRBJ2-3; tentatively, D is TRBD2 (6 bases). The CDR3 has 15 residues. V lost 3 bases, J lost 2 bases, and 12 bases lay in between. Germline V gene sequence: CDR1 SGHTA, CDR2 FQGNSA. The CDR3 DNA follows: TGTGCCAGCAGCTTTCGACGGGAGATCACAGATACGCAGTATTTT. It encodes CASSFRREITDTQYF.